The 30 T cell receptor beta chains in this list originate from one sample, sequenced in a study of metastatic and nonmetastatic thyroid tumors. TCRdb reassembled clones from the PCR reads with MiXCR. The data hold some 35,000 clones, with 28% observed a single time. Before thyroid surgery, none of the patients had received any treatment. The sequencing input was blood. These receptors were collected from a male donor with papillary thyroid cancer or a benign thyroid nodule (not recorded which). Some clones in this sample may be carry-over from other donors' samples.

The chain carries TRBV11-2 and TRBJ2-5, with unresolved D. Trimming took off 5 bases at V and 4 bases at J, with 14 bases between the two ends. CDR1 is SGHAT, CDR2 FQNNGV, per germline. CDR3 length equals 14 residues. CDR3 sequence reads: CASSTVGWGETQYF. CDR3 in DNA: TGTGCCAGCAGCACCGTCGGGTGGGGAGAGACCCAGTACTTC.

The chain joins TRBV2 to TRBJ2-7, with D perhaps TRBD1 (6 bases). The V and J ends lost 2 bases and 6 bases respectively, with 11 bases between them. CDR3 length equals 13 residues. Per germline, CDR1 SNHLY and CDR2 FYNNEI. The CDR3 DNA sequence: TGTGCCAGCAGTGAAAGGGCAGGGGTCGAGCAGTACTTC. Its translation is CASSERAGVEQYF. The complete variable domain, with remaining parts taken from reference TRBV2 and TRBJ2-7, reads EPEVTQTPSHQVTQMGQEVILRCVPISNHLYFYWYRQILGQKVEFLVSFYNNEISEKSEIFDDQFSVERPDGSNFTLKIRSTKLEDSAMYFCASSERAGVEQYFGPGTRLTVT.

This clone was observed at least ten times. CDR3 in DNA: TGCAGTGGTACGGCGGGAGCGGGGACCCAGTACTTC. Translating gives CSGTAGAGTQYF. J is TRBJ2-5 and V is TRBV20-1; 7 bases align to TRBD2. V lost 7 bases and J lost 7; bases outside the gene matches: 9. CDR1 and CDR2 from the germline V gene are DFQATT and SNEGSKA (reference sequence). The CDR3 totals 12 residues.

This clone was picked up a small number of times. The chain couples TRBV28 to TRBJ1-6, with TRBD1 matching 7 bases. V shed 4 bases and J 10 bases; nucleotides not matched to a gene: 7. This CDR3 region has 14 residues. The germline V gene encodes CDR1 MDHEN and CDR2 SYDVKM. In DNA, the CDR3 is TGTGCCAGCAGTTGGAGGGGGCCAGGGTCACCCCTCCACTTT. It is translated as CASSWRGPGSPLHF.

This clone was found many times. CDR3 DNA sequence: TGTGCCACCAGTGAGATGGACAGGGGCTACAATGAGCAGTTCTTC. Translating it yields CATSEMDRGYNEQFF. The chain has TRBV24-1 and TRBJ2-1, with 9 bases aligning to TRBD1. The germline gives CDR1 KGHDR, CDR2 SFDVKD. This CDR3 is built from 15 residues. After removal of 4 bases from V and 3 bases from J, the junction contained 3 bases not matched to a gene.

This clone appeared a few times. V usage is TRBV28 and J usage is TRBJ2-7, with 7 bases lining up with TRBD2. Germline V gene sequence: CDR1 MDHEN, CDR2 SYDVKM. Germline trimming cut 8 bases from V and 0 bases from J; bases unmatched to any gene: 10. The CDR3 sequence is 15 residues long. DNA for the CDR3: TGTGCCAGCGGCCTCAGCGGGATGTCCTCCTACGAGCAGTACTTC. This encodes CASGLSGMSSYEQYF.

The chain is built from TRBV4-3 and TRBJ1-4; TRBD1 might be the D (5 bases). V was pared by 0 bases and J by 7 bases, with 27 bases between. The CDR3 loop spans 20 amino acids. CDR1 and CDR2 (germline): LGHNA, YSLEER. CDR3 residues: CASSQEGTSGGSGSGEKLFF. CDR3 sequence (DNA): TGCGCCAGCAGCCAAGAGGGGACCTCTGGAGGGTCGGGTTCCGGTGAAAAACTGTTTTTT.

In this sample, this clone is medium-sized. The germline gene is not matched at one end of the junction; a read error may be the cause. The chain joins TRBV3-1 to TRBJ1-2; D is unresolved. Germline CDR1 and CDR2: LGHDT and YNNKEL (reference sequence). The CDR3 runs to 13 residues. The CDR3 region is CASSQGGRAAVGF. CDR3 nucleotide sequence: TGTGCCAGCAGCCAAGGAGGGAGGGCTGCGGTCGGCTTC.

The chain uses TRBV2 and TRBJ2-2; 9 bases line up with TRBD2. The CDR3 extends over 14 amino acids. In germline, CDR1 is SNHLY, CDR2 FYNNEI. Losses at the gene ends were 9 bases for V and 1 base for J; bases not matched to a gene: 3. The CDR3 DNA is TGTGCCAGGCGGGGGGGTGGGAACACCGGGGAGCTGTTTTTT. This sequence encodes CARRGGGNTGELFF.

This clone ranks as medium-sized. The chain recombines TRBV5-1 with TRBJ1-2; D is unresolved. Germline V gives CDR1 SGHRS, CDR2 YFSETQ. The CDR3 covers 16 residues. V was cut by 2 bases and J by 0 bases, with 14 bases left in between. The CDR3 reads CASSLKEPYTNYGYTF. In nucleotides, the CDR3 is TGCGCCAGCAGCTTAAAGGAACCTTATACTAACTATGGCTACACCTTC.

The gene calls are TRBV19 and TRBJ1-2; D not certain. CDR3 length: 14 residues. V shed 7 bases and J shed 5 bases, with 17 bases lying between them. From germline, CDR1 is LNHDA and CDR2 SQIVND (reference sequence). CDR3 region: CASTTQTLGYGYTF. CDR3 sequence (DNA): TGTGCCAGTACCACCCAGACACTGGGGTATGGCTACACCTTC.

The chain combines TRBV10-3 with TRBJ1-5; 7 nucleotides agree with TRBD1. The germline V gene has CDR1 ENHRY and CDR2 SYGVKD. Losses at the gene ends were 3 bases for V and 4 bases for J; bases not matched to a gene: 6. This CDR3 has 15 amino acids. CDR3 residues: CAISEGTAANQPQHF. In DNA, the CDR3 is TGTGCCATCAGTGAAGGGACAGCTGCAAATCAGCCCCAGCATTTT.

By share of the sample, this clone is medium-sized (0.01 to 0.1%). V is TRBV20-1 and J is TRBJ2-1; perhaps TRBD2 as D (6 bases). Trimming took 3 bases from V and 9 from J, leaving 18 bases between them. The CDR3 spans 14 residues. CDR1 is DFQATT and CDR2 is SNEGSKA in the germline V gene (reference sequence). This CDR3 is CSARGGGDSGEQFF. CDR3 nucleotide sequence: TGCAGTGCTAGGGGCGGTGGGGACTCGGGTGAGCAGTTCTTC.

In its sample, this clone was seen a few times. The J gene is TRBJ1-2, the V gene TRBV12-5; the D is unclear. This CDR3 spans 12 amino acids. The germline V gene encodes CDR1 LGHNT and CDR2 FRNRAP. Trimming removed 1 base from V and 8 bases from J, with 8 bases in between. CDR3 sequence (DNA): TGTGCTAGTGGTTTGGACATCGGCGGCTACACCTTC. It translates to CASGLDIGGYTF. Looking up the rest from reference TRBV12-5 and TRBJ1-2 gives the full variable domain: DARVTQTPRHKVTEMGQEVTMRCQPILGHNTVFWYRQTMMQGLELLAYFRNRAPLDDSGMPKDRFSAEMPDATLATLKIQPSEPRDSAVYFCASGLDIGGYTFGSGTRLTVV.

This clone has only a few counts. V usage is TRBV9 and J usage is TRBJ2-2; D is perhaps TRBD1 or TRBD2 (5 bases each). Germline V gene data show CDR1 as SGDLS and CDR2 as YYNGEE. The CDR3 is made up of 15 amino acids. Trimming removed 2 bases from V and 5 bases from J, with 13 bases in between. CDR3 protein: CASSVWQGETGELFF. In DNA form, the CDR3 reads TGTGCCAGCAGCGTTTGGCAGGGAGAGACCGGGGAGCTGTTTTTT.

This clone was seen only a few times. At one end the junction does not follow the germline gene, possibly because of a read error. The chain combines TRBV28 with TRBJ2-2; no clear D gene. There are 13 residues in the CDR3. Germline CDR1 reads MDHEN; CDR2 reads SYDVKM. CDR3 nucleotides: TGTTCCAGCAGTACAGCGAACACCGGGGAGCTGTTTTTT. This translates into CSSSTANTGELFF. Full variable domain (remainder filled in from reference TRBV28 and TRBJ2-2): DVKVTQSSRYLVKRTGEKVFLECVQDMDHENMFWYRQDPGLGLRLIYFSYDVKMKEKGDIPEGYSVSREKKERFSLILESASTNQTSMYLCSSSTANTGELFFGEGSRLTVL.

This rearrangement joins TRBV6-1 to TRBJ2-7; 7 nucleotides line up with TRBD1. V was clipped by 1 base and J by 0 bases; unmatched bases: 0. Germline loops: CDR1 MNHNS, CDR2 SASEGT. The length of the CDR3 is 14 residues. This CDR3 is CASSEGDSSYEQYF. The CDR3, as DNA: TGTGCCAGCAGTGAAGGGGACAGCTCCTACGAGCAGTACTTC.

This clone was found a few times. The sample has other DNA sequences that encode this CDR3 too. The chain joins TRBV12-3 or TRBV12-4 to TRBJ1-1, with D tentatively TRBD1 (5 bases). The length of the CDR3 is 13 residues. V dropped 1 base and J dropped 6 bases, with 9 bases sitting between them. The CDR3 loop is CASSLEGWAEAFF. Here the CDR3 DNA reads TGTGCCAGCAGTTTAGAGGGGTGGGCTGAAGCTTTCTTT.

V gene TRBV4-1 combines with J gene TRBJ1-2; unclear D gene. CDR1 and CDR2 (germline): MGHRA, YSYEKL. V was shortened by 4 bases and J by 2 bases, with 8 bases between the two germline ends. There are 13 residues in the CDR3. The CDR3 nucleotides are TGCGCCAGCAGCCGCGACGGAAACTATGGCTACACCTTC. Amino acids: CASSRDGNYGYTF.

The CDR3 sequence is CASSLGVLSNQPQHF. The CDR3 nucleotides read TGCGCCAGCAGCTTGGGTGTCCTTAGCAATCAGCCCCAGCATTTT. V usage is TRBV5-1 and J usage is TRBJ1-5; D not certain. The CDR3 covers 15 residues. Germline assignment: CDR1 SGHRS and CDR2 YFSETQ. Trimming took 0 bases from V and 0 from J, leaving 7 bases between them.

This clone was recorded at least ten times. The rearrangement links TRBV28 to TRBJ2-7; D may match TRBD1 or TRBD2 (5 bases each). Germline V CDR1 and CDR2: MDHEN, SYDVKM. V was cut by 4 bases and J by 7 bases, with 14 bases left in between. The CDR3 runs to 13 residues. This chain's CDR3 is CASSSWDRGEQYF. The CDR3 nucleotides are TGTGCCAGCAGTTCCTGGGACCGCGGGGAGCAGTACTTC.

Ten or more counts support this clone. This chain uses TRBV3-1 with TRBJ1-1; D perhaps matches TRBD1 (6 bases). CDR1 is LGHDT, CDR2 YNNKEL, per germline (reference sequence). V lost 0 bases and J 10 bases, leaving 12 bases between the germline ends. CDR3 length: 13 residues. The DNA of the CDR3 is TGTGCCAGCAGCCAAGAAATGGGCAGGGGAGCTTTCTTT. Translation gives CASSQEMGRGAFF.

In this sample, this clone turned up a few times. The chain has TRBV6-2 or TRBV6-3 and TRBJ1-5; D unclear. Trimming took 6 bases from V and 9 from J, leaving 18 bases between them. CDR3 length: 14 residues. Germline assignment: CDR1 MNHEY and CDR2 SVGEGT. The CDR3 spells CASSPTGVASPQHF. The CDR3 DNA follows: TGTGCCAGCAGCCCCACGGGTGTCGCGTCGCCCCAGCATTTT.

This clone was seen a handful of times. This may be a read error, as it is one base from a much larger clone. The chain recombines TRBV3-1 with TRBJ1-3; the D is unclear. CDR1 and CDR2 from the germline V gene are LGHDT and YNNKEL (reference sequence). Between the trimmed V and J ends, which lost 0 bases and 2 bases, there was a span of 8 bases. This CDR3 has 15 amino acids. The CDR3 spells CASSQESYPGNTIYF. CDR3 sequence (DNA): TGTGCCAGCAGCCAAGAATCCTACCCTGGAAACACCATATATTTT.

J is TRBJ1-6 and V is TRBV7-9, with D possibly matching TRBD1 (5 bases). This CDR3 is 15 amino acids long. Per the germline V gene, CDR1 is SEHNR and CDR2 is FQNEAQ (reference sequence). The V end lost 5 bases, the J end lost 6 bases, and 14 bases lay between the germline ends. The CDR3 loop reads CASSDTAGFNSPLHF. CDR3 bases: TGTGCCAGCAGCGACACCGCAGGGTTTAATTCACCCCTCCACTTT.

This clone has a count of ten or more. V is TRBV27 and J is TRBJ2-3, with 7 nucleotides matching TRBD1. V shed 5 bases, J shed 1 base, and the junction held 6 bases outside the gene matches. CDR1 is MNHEY and CDR2 is SMNVEV in the germline V gene (reference sequence). The CDR3 runs to 15 residues. CDR3 bases: TGTGCCAGCAGTCATAGCGACAGGGGCACAGATACGCAGTATTTT. Its protein product is CASSHSDRGTDTQYF.

This clone was seen a few times. J is TRBJ1-1 and V is TRBV7-9; D uncertain. Germline V lookup: CDR1 SEHNR, CDR2 FQNEAQ (reference sequence). Trimming took off 4 bases at V and 0 bases at J, with 9 bases between the two ends. This CDR3 is 14 amino acids long. The CDR3 spells CASSSRDLNTEAFF. CDR3 bases: TGTGCCAGCAGCTCACGAGACCTGAACACTGAAGCTTTCTTT. Drawing the rest from reference TRBV7-9 and TRBJ1-1, the complete variable domain is DTGVSQNPRHKITKRGQNVTFRCDPISEHNRLYWYRQTLGQGPEFLTYFQNEAQLEKSRLLSDRFSAERPKGSFSTLEIQRTEQGDSAMYLCASSSRDLNTEAFFGQGTRLTVV.

This clone has a count of ten or more. The genes are TRBV15 and TRBJ2-1, with 13 bases lining up with TRBD2. CDR3 size: 19 residues. The germline gives CDR1 LNHNV, CDR2 YYDKDF (reference sequence). J lost 3 bases, V lost 2 bases, and 10 bases had no gene match. CDR3 in amino acids: CATSRSPRTSGSLYNEQFF. CDR3 DNA: TGTGCCACCAGCAGATCACCTAGGACTAGCGGGAGCCTCTACAATGAGCAGTTCTTC.

CDR3 loop: CASSATSGYSYEQYF. CDR3 bases: TGTGCCAGCAGTGCGACTAGCGGATACTCCTACGAGCAGTACTTC. The rearrangement links TRBV12-3 or TRBV12-4 to TRBJ2-7, with 9 bases that match TRBD2. Trimming at V came to 5 bases and at J to 0 bases, leaving 5 bases not matched to a gene. The CDR3 extends over 15 amino acids.

This sequence joins TRBV19 and TRBJ2-2, with a tentative D call TRBD1 (5 bases). This CDR3 has 12 amino acids. In germline, CDR1 is LNHDA, CDR2 SQIVND (reference sequence). Trimming cost V 6 bases and J 6 bases, with 8 bases left between them. The CDR3 is CASRSGPGELFF. The CDR3 coding sequence is TGTGCCAGTAGGTCAGGGCCCGGGGAGCTGTTTTTT.